This is a list of T cell receptor beta chains from one sample in a study of blood T cell repertoires in COVID-19. Here immunoSEQ multiplex PCR was the method, and the copy in TCRdb shows in-frame clones only, minus some. The sample holds 250,000 to 350,000 clones, over 80% seen once. The sample comprised peripheral blood. The receptors originated from a woman between 50 and 59 years old with COVID-19, enrolled during active disease. CDR3s include the opening cysteine and the closing phenylalanine or tryptophan. Fields, in order: J gene, D gene, clone size, V gene, CDR3 DNA, CDR3 protein. The D gene is left open where the match is weak. Only some rows state a clone size, as once, few, many or a class for expanded clones.

j_call: TRBJ2-2
d_call: TRBD2
clone_size: NA
v_call: TRBV7-3
cdr3_nt: TGTGCCAGCAGCTTACCGAGCGGGAAGAACACCGGGGAGCTGTTTTTT
cdr3_aa: CASSLPSGKNTGELFF

j_call: TRBJ2-3
d_call: TRBD2
clone_size: NA
v_call: TRBV7-9
cdr3_nt: TGTGCCAGCAGCTCGTCCCGAGTTAGCGGGAGGGCCGATACGCAGTATTTT
cdr3_aa: CASSSSRVSGRADTQYF

j_call: TRBJ2-2
d_call: NA
clone_size: once
v_call: TRBV7-9
cdr3_nt: TGTGCCAGCAGCCGCTCGCCGGACACCGGGGAGCTGTTTTTT
cdr3_aa: CASSRSPDTGELFF

j_call: TRBJ2-1
d_call: TRBD2
clone_size: NA
v_call: TRBV5-1
cdr3_nt: TGCGCCAGCAGCAGGGGACTAGCGGGAGGGCCGAATGAGCAGTTCTTC
cdr3_aa: CASSRGLAGGPNEQFF

j_call: TRBJ1-1
d_call: NA
clone_size: few
v_call: TRBV12-3/TRBV12-4
cdr3_nt: TGTGCCAGCAGTATAAGGGGGAACACTGAAGCTTTCTTT
cdr3_aa: CASSIRGNTEAFF

j_call: TRBJ1-1
d_call: NA
clone_size: once
v_call: TRBV7-6
cdr3_nt: TGTGCCAGCAGCTTGGACTACAGCGGTCCGAACACTGAAGCTTTCTTT
cdr3_aa: CASSLDYSGPNTEAFF

j_call: TRBJ2-2
d_call: TRBD2
clone_size: NA
v_call: TRBV4-2
cdr3_nt: TGTGCCAGCAGTTATAGCGGGAGGGGAGATACCGGGGAGCTGTTTTTT
cdr3_aa: CASSYSGRGDTGELFF

j_call: TRBJ2-1
d_call: TRBD2
clone_size: NA
v_call: TRBV18
cdr3_nt: TGTGCCAGCTCACCAACATCCTCTAGCGGGAGGGGGGAGCAGTTCTTC
cdr3_aa: CASSPTSSSGRGEQFF

j_call: TRBJ2-7
d_call: NA
clone_size: NA
v_call: TRBV1
cdr3_nt: TGCACCAGCAGCCAAGACGGTCGGGGTAGCGGGAGGGAAAAATCCTCCTACGAGCAGTACTTC
cdr3_aa: CTSSQDGRGSGREKSSYEQYF

j_call: TRBJ2-1
d_call: NA
clone_size: NA
v_call: TRBV5-1
cdr3_nt: TGCGCCAGCACCTCGGCTAGCACTTCGATTAATGAGCAGTTCTTC
cdr3_aa: CASTSASTSINEQFF

j_call: TRBJ2-1
d_call: TRBD2
clone_size: NA
v_call: TRBV7-9
cdr3_nt: TGTGCCAGCAGCTTAGTACTAGCGCAGGAGCAGTTCTTC
cdr3_aa: CASSLVLAQEQFF

j_call: TRBJ2-1
d_call: TRBD2
clone_size: NA
v_call: TRBV19
cdr3_nt: TGTGCCAGTCAAGGGACTACTAGCGGGAGCGTATGGAACTACAATGAGCAGTTCTTC
cdr3_aa: CASQGTTSGSVWNYNEQFF

j_call: TRBJ2-5
d_call: TRBD2
clone_size: NA
v_call: TRBV12-5
cdr3_nt: TGTGCTAGTGGTTTCTCGGGACTAGCGGAGGCCCTCCAGTACTTC
cdr3_aa: CASGFSGLAEALQYF

j_call: TRBJ2-5
d_call: TRBD1
clone_size: NA
v_call: TRBV30
cdr3_nt: TGTGCCTGGATCCCCCCCACAGGGGGCGGCGAGACCCAGTACTTC
cdr3_aa: CAWIPPTGGGETQYF

j_call: TRBJ2-2
d_call: NA
clone_size: NA
v_call: TRBV19
cdr3_nt: TGTGCCAGTAGGGACAGACCGAACACCGGGGAGCTGTTTTTT
cdr3_aa: CASRDRPNTGELFF

j_call: TRBJ2-1
d_call: TRBD2
clone_size: NA
v_call: TRBV4-1
cdr3_nt: TGCGCCAGCAGCCAGGCCGGCACCGGGACTACCTACAATGAGCAGTTCTTC
cdr3_aa: CASSQAGTGTTYNEQFF

j_call: TRBJ2-7
d_call: NA
clone_size: NA
v_call: TRBV6-5
cdr3_nt: TGTGCCAGCAACGGCGGCGGGATTCCCTACGAGCAGTACTTC
cdr3_aa: CASNGGGIPYEQYF

j_call: TRBJ1-2
d_call: TRBD1
clone_size: NA
v_call: TRBV7-9
cdr3_nt: TGTGCCAGCAGCCTACTTCAGGGGGCAGATGGCTACACCTTC
cdr3_aa: CASSLLQGADGYTF

j_call: TRBJ2-2
d_call: NA
clone_size: NA
v_call: TRBV11-3
cdr3_nt: TGTGCCAGCAGCCTCTCAGGGGCGTCCGGGGAGCTGTTTTTT
cdr3_aa: CASSLSGASGELFF

j_call: TRBJ2-1
d_call: NA
clone_size: NA
v_call: TRBV9
cdr3_nt: TGTGCCAGCAGCGTAGCTGTCGTCCTTCCTGCGGGCCAATACAATGAGCAGTTCTTC
cdr3_aa: CASSVAVVLPAGQYNEQFF

j_call: TRBJ2-7
d_call: TRBD2
clone_size: NA
v_call: TRBV12-3/TRBV12-4
cdr3_nt: TGTGCCAGCAGTGTGAATAGCGGGCCCACCCAGTACTTC
cdr3_aa: CASSVNSGPTQYF

j_call: TRBJ2-7
d_call: TRBD1
clone_size: NA
v_call: TRBV5-5
cdr3_nt: TGTGCCAGCAGCTTGGCCGGGACAGGGGCCTACGAGCAGTACTTC
cdr3_aa: CASSLAGTGAYEQYF

j_call: TRBJ2-1
d_call: TRBD2
clone_size: once
v_call: TRBV27
cdr3_nt: TGTGCCAGCAGGCGGACTAGCGGGGCCATTTCCTACAATGAGCAGTTCTTC
cdr3_aa: CASRRTSGAISYNEQFF

j_call: TRBJ2-2
d_call: TRBD2
clone_size: NA
v_call: TRBV20-1
cdr3_nt: TGCAGTGCTAGTGCGGGACTAGCGGGAGTTGGCACCGGGGAGCTGTTTTTT
cdr3_aa: CSASAGLAGVGTGELFF

j_call: TRBJ2-1
d_call: TRBD2
clone_size: NA
v_call: TRBV19
cdr3_nt: TGTGCCACCGGAGCGGGAGTTGTCTACAATGAGCAGTTCTTC
cdr3_aa: CATGAGVVYNEQFF

j_call: TRBJ1-6
d_call: TRBD1
clone_size: NA
v_call: TRBV5-1
cdr3_nt: TGCGCCAGTCAAAGGGGGCCGATTGAGAATTCACCCCTCCACTTT
cdr3_aa: CASQRGPIENSPLHF

j_call: TRBJ2-3
d_call: NA
clone_size: NA
v_call: TRBV24-1
cdr3_nt: TGTGCCACCGGACCGGGAGGCACAGATACGCAGTATTTT
cdr3_aa: CATGPGGTDTQYF

j_call: TRBJ1-4
d_call: NA
clone_size: NA
v_call: TRBV25-1
cdr3_nt: TGTGCCAGCAGTGCCTCGGGAGTTTCCCTTGAAAAACTGTTTTTT
cdr3_aa: CASSASGVSLEKLFF

j_call: TRBJ2-1
d_call: TRBD2
clone_size: NA
v_call: TRBV11-2
cdr3_nt: TGTGCCAGCAGCTTAGACGGCGGGAGGGCCGGCCCCTACAATGAGCAGTTCTTC
cdr3_aa: CASSLDGGRAGPYNEQFF

j_call: TRBJ2-2
d_call: TRBD1
clone_size: NA
v_call: TRBV18
cdr3_nt: TGTGCCAGCTCACCACGCAGGGGGCCGAACACCGGGGAGCTGTTTTTT
cdr3_aa: CASSPRRGPNTGELFF

j_call: TRBJ2-3
d_call: TRBD1
clone_size: once
v_call: TRBV19
cdr3_nt: TGTGCCAGTAGTCAAGGGACAGGGGGAACAGATACGCAGTATTTT
cdr3_aa: CASSQGTGGTDTQYF

j_call: TRBJ1-2
d_call: TRBD1
clone_size: NA
v_call: TRBV20-1
cdr3_nt: TGCAGTGCTAGTGACCGGGACAGGGGTCTCGCTAACTATGGCTACACCTTC
cdr3_aa: CSASDRDRGLANYGYTF